The clone carrying this T cell receptor (beta chain) was seen only once. These data are taken from a study of CD8 T cells in Susac syndrome. RNA totalling 0.5 to 1 ug underwent reverse transcription with random hexamers. It was immunoSEQ multiplex PCR that amplified TCR beta CDR3 across 54 Vbeta and 13 Jbeta. TCRdb used MiXCR to reprocess the immunoSEQ multiplex PCR reads, holding one entry per CDR3 protein. The sample records some 190,000 distinct CDR3 sequences, approximately 94% being singletons. Trimming removed 0 bases from V and 1 base from J, with 19 bases in between. This CDR3 is 20 amino acids long. Germline V lookup: CDR1 PRHDT, CDR2 FYEKMQ (reference sequence). TEMRA cells were FACS-enriched and CD8+ and CD4+ T cells negatively isolated.

The chain joins TRBV13 to TRBJ2-6; D perhaps matches TRBD2 (5 bases). This TCR derives from a human donor in good health. The sequencing input was CD4+ T cells from PBMCs. The CDR3 protein is CASSLGDLRRNPSGANVLTF. The CDR3 DNA reads as TGTGCCAGCAGCTTAGGCGACCTAAGGAGGAACCCATCTGGGGCCAACGTCCTGACTTTC.